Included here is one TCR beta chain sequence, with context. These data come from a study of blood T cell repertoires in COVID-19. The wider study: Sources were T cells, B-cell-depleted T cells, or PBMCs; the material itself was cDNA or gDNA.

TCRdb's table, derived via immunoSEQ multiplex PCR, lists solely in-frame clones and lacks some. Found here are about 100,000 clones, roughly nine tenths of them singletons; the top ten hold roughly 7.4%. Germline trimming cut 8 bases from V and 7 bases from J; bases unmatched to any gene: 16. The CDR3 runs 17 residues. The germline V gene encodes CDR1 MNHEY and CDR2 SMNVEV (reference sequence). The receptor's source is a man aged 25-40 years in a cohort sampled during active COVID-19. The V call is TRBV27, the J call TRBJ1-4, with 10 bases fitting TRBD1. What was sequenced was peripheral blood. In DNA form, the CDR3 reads TGTGCCAGCTCTTTGATAAATCCGACAGGGGGCGGTGAAAAACTGTTTTTT. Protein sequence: CASSLINPTGGGEKLFF.